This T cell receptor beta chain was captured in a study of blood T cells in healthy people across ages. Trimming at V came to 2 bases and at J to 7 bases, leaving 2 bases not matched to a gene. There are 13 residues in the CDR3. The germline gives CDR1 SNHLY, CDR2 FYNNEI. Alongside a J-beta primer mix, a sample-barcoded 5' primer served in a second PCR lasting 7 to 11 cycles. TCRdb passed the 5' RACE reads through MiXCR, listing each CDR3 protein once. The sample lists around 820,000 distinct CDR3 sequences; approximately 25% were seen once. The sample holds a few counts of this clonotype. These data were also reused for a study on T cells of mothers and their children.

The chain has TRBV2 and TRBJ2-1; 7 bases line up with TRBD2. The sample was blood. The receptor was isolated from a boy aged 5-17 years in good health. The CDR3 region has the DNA TGTGCCAGCAGTGAACTAGCGGTTAATGAGCAGTTCTTC. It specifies CASSELAVNEQFF. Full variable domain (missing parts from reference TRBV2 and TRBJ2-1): EPEVTQTPSHQVTQMGQEVILRCVPISNHLYFYWYRQILGQKVEFLVSFYNNEISEKSEIFDDQFSVERPDGSNFTLKIRSTKLEDSAMYFCASSELAVNEQFFGPGTRLTVL.